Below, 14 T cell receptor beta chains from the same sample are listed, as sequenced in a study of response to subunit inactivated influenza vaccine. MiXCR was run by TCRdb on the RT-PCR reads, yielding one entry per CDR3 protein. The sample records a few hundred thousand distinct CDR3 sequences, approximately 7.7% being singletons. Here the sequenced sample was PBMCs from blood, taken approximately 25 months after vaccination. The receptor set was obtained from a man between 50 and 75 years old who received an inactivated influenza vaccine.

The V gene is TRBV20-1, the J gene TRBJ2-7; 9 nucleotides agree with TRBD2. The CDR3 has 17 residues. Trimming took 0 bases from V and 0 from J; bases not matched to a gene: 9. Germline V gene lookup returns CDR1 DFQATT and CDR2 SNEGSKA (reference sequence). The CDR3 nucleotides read TGCAGTGCTAGAGACGAACTAGCGGGCCTCTCCTCCTACGAGCAGTACTTC. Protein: CSARDELAGLSSYEQYF.

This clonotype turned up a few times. CDR3 region: CASSARTGYTGELFF. The DNA for the CDR3 is TGTGCCAGCAGCGCAAGGACAGGCTACACCGGGGAGCTGTTTTTT. J is TRBJ2-2 and V is TRBV9, with 7 bases aligning to TRBD1. CDR3 size: 15 residues. The J segment lost 3 bases and the V segment lost 3 bases, leaving 5 bases of the junction unmatched. Germline V CDR1 and CDR2: SGDLS, YYNGEE.

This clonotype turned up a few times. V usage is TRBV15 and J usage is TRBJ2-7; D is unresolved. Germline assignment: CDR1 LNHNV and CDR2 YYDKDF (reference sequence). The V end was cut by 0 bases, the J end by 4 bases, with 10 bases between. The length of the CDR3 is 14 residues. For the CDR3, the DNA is TGTGCCACCAGCAGAGATCTAGGGCCATACGAGCAGTACTTC. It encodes CATSRDLGPYEQYF.

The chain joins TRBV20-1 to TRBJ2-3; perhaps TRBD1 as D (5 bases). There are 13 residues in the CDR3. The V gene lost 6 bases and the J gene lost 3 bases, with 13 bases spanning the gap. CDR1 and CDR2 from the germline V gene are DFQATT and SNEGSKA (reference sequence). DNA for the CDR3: TGCAGTGCCCCGTCCAGGGCTACAGATACGCAGTATTTT. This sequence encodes CSAPSRATDTQYF.

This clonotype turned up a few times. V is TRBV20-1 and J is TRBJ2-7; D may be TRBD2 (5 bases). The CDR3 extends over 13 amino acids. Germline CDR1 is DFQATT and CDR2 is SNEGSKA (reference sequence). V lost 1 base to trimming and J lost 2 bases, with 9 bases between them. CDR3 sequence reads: CSARGRLPYEQYF. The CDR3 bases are TGCAGTGCTAGAGGGAGACTACCCTACGAGCAGTACTTC.

For the CDR3, the DNA is TGTGCCAGCAGTCCCATTCTAGCGGGGGGTGGGTACGAGCAGTACTTC. As protein: CASSPILAGGGYEQYF. V gene TRBV28 combines with J gene TRBJ2-7; 11 bases are shared with TRBD2. The CDR3 covers 16 residues. V lost 5 bases, J lost 4 bases, and 10 bases stayed unmatched. Germline CDR1 reads MDHEN; CDR2 reads SYDVKM.

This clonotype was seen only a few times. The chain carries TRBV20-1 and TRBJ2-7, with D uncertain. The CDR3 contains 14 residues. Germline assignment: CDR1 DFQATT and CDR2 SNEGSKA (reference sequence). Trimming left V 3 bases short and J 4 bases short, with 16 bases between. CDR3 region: CSASPGSVGYEQYF. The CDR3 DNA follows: TGCAGTGCTAGCCCTGGGTCGGTAGGGTACGAGCAGTACTTC.

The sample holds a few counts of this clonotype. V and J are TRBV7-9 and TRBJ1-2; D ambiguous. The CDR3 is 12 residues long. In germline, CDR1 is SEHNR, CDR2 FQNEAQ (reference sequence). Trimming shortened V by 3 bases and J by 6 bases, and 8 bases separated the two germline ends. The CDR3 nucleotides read TGTGCCAGCAGCTTGCCCCGCCATGGCTACACCTTC. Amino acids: CASSLPRHGYTF.

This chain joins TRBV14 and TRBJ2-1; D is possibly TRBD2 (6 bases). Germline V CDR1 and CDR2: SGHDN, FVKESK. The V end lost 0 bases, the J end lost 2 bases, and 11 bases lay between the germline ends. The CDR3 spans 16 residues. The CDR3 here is CASSQDLGLTYNEQFF. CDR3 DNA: TGTGCCAGCAGCCAAGATCTGGGACTTACCTACAATGAGCAGTTCTTC.

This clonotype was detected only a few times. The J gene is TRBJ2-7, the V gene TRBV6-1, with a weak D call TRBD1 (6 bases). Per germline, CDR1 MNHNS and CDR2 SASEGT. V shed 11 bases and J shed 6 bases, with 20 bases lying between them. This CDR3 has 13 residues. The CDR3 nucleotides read TGTGCCGCAGCATTAACCGGGACATCCGAGCAGTACTTC. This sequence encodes CAAALTGTSEQYF.

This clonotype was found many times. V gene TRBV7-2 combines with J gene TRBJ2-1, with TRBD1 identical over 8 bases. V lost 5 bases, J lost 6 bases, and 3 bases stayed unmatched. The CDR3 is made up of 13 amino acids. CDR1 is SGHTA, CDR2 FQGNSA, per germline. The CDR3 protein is CASSPDRGNEQFF. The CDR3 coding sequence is TGTGCCAGCAGCCCTGACAGGGGCAATGAGCAGTTCTTC.

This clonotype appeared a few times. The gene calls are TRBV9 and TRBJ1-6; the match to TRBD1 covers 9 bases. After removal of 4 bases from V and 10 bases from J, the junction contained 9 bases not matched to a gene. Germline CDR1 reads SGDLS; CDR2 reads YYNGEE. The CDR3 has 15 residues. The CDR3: CASSPAGTGTSPLHF. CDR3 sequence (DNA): TGTGCCAGCAGCCCGGCCGGGACAGGGACCTCACCCCTCCACTTT.

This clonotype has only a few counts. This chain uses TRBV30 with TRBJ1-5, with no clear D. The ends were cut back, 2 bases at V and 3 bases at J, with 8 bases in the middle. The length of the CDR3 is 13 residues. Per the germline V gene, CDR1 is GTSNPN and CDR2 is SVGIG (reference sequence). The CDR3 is CAWSTYLNQPQHF. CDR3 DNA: TGTGCCTGGAGTACATACCTCAATCAGCCCCAGCATTTT.

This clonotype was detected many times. CDR3 bases: TGTGCCAGCAACCGGGGAGGGCAAGAGACCCAGTACTTC. This encodes CASNRGGQETQYF. V is TRBV6-1 and J is TRBJ2-5; 7 nucleotides align to TRBD2. The V and J ends lost 7 bases and 2 bases, in that order; junction bases with no gene match: 4. Per germline, CDR1 MNHNS and CDR2 SASEGT. There are 13 residues in the CDR3.